A selection of T cell receptor beta chains follows, all from one sample in a study of PD-1 blockade in classical Hodgkin lymphoma. The repertoire was sequenced with immunoSEQ multiplex PCR; TCRdb's copy has only in-frame clones and lacks some. The top ten clones hold roughly 2.5% of a sample with almost 20,000 clones, approximately 82% of them seen once. The sequences come from CD4+ T cells from blood, collected before the fourth cycle of nivolumab. Receptors originate from a human donor with classical Hodgkin lymphoma. Both conserved end residues are part of each CDR3. A D gene is named only where the DNA matches it firmly. Only part of the rows carry a size: once, few, many, or a class if the clone is expanded.

j_call	v_call	d_call	cdr3_length	clone_size	cdr3_aa	cdr3_nt
TRBJ2-7	TRBV6-1	TRBD1	14	-	CASRPGQGVYEQYF	TGTGCCAGCCGCCCCGGACAGGGTGTATACGAGCAGTACTTC
TRBJ1-1	TRBV7-9	-	13	-	CASTIRGQGQAFF	TGTGCCAGCACCATACGAGGGCAGGGCCAAGCTTTCTTT
TRBJ2-5	TRBV28	TRBD2	15	-	CASSLAAGGRETQYF	TGTGCCAGCAGTTTGGCAGCGGGAGGGCGAGAGACCCAGTACTTC
TRBJ2-5	TRBV28	TRBD1	14	-	CASSFSRGTETQYF	TGTGCCAGCAGTTTCAGCAGGGGGACAGAGACCCAGTACTTC
TRBJ1-5	TRBV6-5	-	14	-	CASSLNRRNQPQHF	TGTGCCAGCAGTCTGAACAGGAGAAATCAGCCCCAGCATTTT
TRBJ2-7	TRBV11-2	TRBD2	13	once	CASSLTGGYEQYF	TGTGCCAGCAGCCTGACGGGGGGCTACGAGCAGTACTTC
TRBJ2-3	TRBV6-1	TRBD2	16	-	CASSGRAGDPPRTQYF	TGTGCCAGCAGTGGGAGAGCGGGAGATCCCCCACGTACGCAGTATTTT
TRBJ2-2	TRBV6-6	-	13	-	CASTPRETGELFF	TGTGCCAGCACCCCAAGAGAAACCGGGGAGCTGTTTTTT
TRBJ2-5	TRBV5-4	-	13	-	CASSLFGVETQYF	TGTGCCAGCAGCTTGTTCGGGGTCGAGACCCAGTACTTC
TRBJ2-2	TRBV6-1	-	16	-	CASSGKQVSSTGELFF	TGTGCCAGCAGTGGCAAACAGGTTTCCTCCACCGGGGAGCTGTTTTTT
TRBJ2-3	TRBV12-2	-	15	few	CASRFHREFTDTQYF	TGTGCAAGTCGCTTCCACAGGGAATTCACAGATACGCAGTATTTT
TRBJ2-7	TRBV6-1	TRBD2	11	few	CAGGRVGEQYF	TGTGCCGGTGGGAGGGTAGGCGAGCAGTACTTC
TRBJ2-1	TRBV19	-	13	-	CASSVSNYNEQFF	TGTGCCAGTAGTGTAAGTAACTACAATGAGCAGTTCTTC
TRBJ2-1	TRBV14	TRBD2	16	-	CASSPGLAGFYNEQFF	TGTGCCAGCAGCCCTGGACTAGCGGGATTCTACAATGAGCAGTTCTTC
TRBJ2-1	TRBV6-1	-	14	-	CASSRGTNYNEQFF	TGTGCCAGCAGCCGGGGTACGAACTACAATGAGCAGTTCTTC
TRBJ2-7	TRBV19	TRBD1	16	-	CASSRPTGGTLGEQYF	TGTGCCAGTAGTAGACCGACAGGGGGTACCTTGGGTGAGCAGTACTTC
TRBJ2-1	TRBV7-9	TRBD1	12	-	CASSRDRVDQFF	TGTGCCAGCAGCAGAGACAGGGTAGATCAGTTCTTC
TRBJ2-7	TRBV19	TRBD1	15	-	CASSIRQGATYEQYF	TGTGCCAGTAGTATACGCCAGGGGGCGACCTACGAGCAGTACTTC
TRBJ2-1	TRBV28	TRBD2	18	-	CASSPPTLGLAGGHEQFF	TGTGCCAGCAGTCCGCCGACTCTGGGACTAGCGGGAGGCCATGAGCAGTTCTTC
TRBJ2-5	TRBV5-1	TRBD1	14	-	CASSMGQTGETQYF	TGCGCCAGCAGCATGGGACAGACCGGAGAGACCCAGTACTTC
TRBJ1-1	TRBV6-5	-	14	-	CASSYEFLNTEAFF	TGTGCCAGCAGTTACGAGTTCCTGAACACTGAAGCTTTCTTT
TRBJ2-1	TRBV6-1	TRBD1	14	once	CASSETGAYNEQFF	TGTGCCAGCAGTGAGACAGGGGCCTACAATGAGCAGTTCTTC
TRBJ2-1	TRBV11-2	TRBD2	15	-	CASSTSKSGSNEQFF	TGTGCCAGCAGCACCTCTAAAAGCGGGAGTAATGAGCAGTTCTTC
TRBJ2-3	TRBV5-1	TRBD2	16	-	CASSLGLAGRTDTQYF	TGCGCCAGCAGTCTTGGACTAGCGGGACGCACAGATACGCAGTATTTT
TRBJ2-3	TRBV7-9	-	16	-	CASSQGVTQSTDTQYF	TGTGCCAGCAGCCAGGGTGTCACCCAATCCACAGATACGCAGTATTTT
TRBJ2-7	TRBV13	TRBD1	17	-	CASSTAPYGQGEAEQYF	TGTGCCAGCAGCACCGCTCCCTACGGACAGGGGGAGGCCGAGCAGTACTTC
TRBJ1-6	TRBV5-1	-	16	-	CASSPEWVSGNSPLHF	TGCGCCAGCAGCCCGGAGTGGGTGAGCGGGAATTCACCCCTCCACTTT
TRBJ1-2	TRBV28	-	13	few	CASSSGTAYGYTF	TGTGCCAGCAGTTCTGGGACGGCCTATGGCTACACCTTC
TRBJ2-5	TRBV18	-	14	-	CASSLSGEGETQYF	TGTGCCAGCTCTTTGAGCGGAGAGGGGGAGACCCAGTACTTC
TRBJ1-5	TRBV7-9	-	15	-	CASSLEGVQGQPQHF	TGTGCCAGCAGCTTAGAAGGGGTTCAGGGTCAGCCCCAGCATTTT
TRBJ2-7	TRBV27	-	12	-	CASSRDNLEQYF	TGTGCCAGCAGCCGGGACAACCTAGAGCAGTACTTC
TRBJ2-2	TRBV19	-	13	-	CASPGERTGELFF	TGTGCCAGTCCGGGGGAGAGAACCGGGGAGCTGTTTTTT
TRBJ2-2	TRBV2	TRBD2	14	-	CATRAGESTGELFF	TGTGCCACTCGAGCGGGAGAATCAACCGGGGAGCTGTTTTTT
TRBJ2-2	TRBV10-2	TRBD2	18	-	CASSKTGLAGPNTGELFF	TGCGCCAGCAGTAAAACGGGACTAGCGGGGCCGAACACCGGGGAGCTGTTTTTT
TRBJ1-2	TRBV5-1	TRBD1	13	-	CASSPGQNYGYTF	TGCGCCAGCAGCCCGGGACAGAACTATGGCTACACCTTC
TRBJ2-2	TRBV23-1	TRBD1	18	-	CASSRPPLAGTDTGELFF	TGCGCCAGCAGTCGACCTCCTCTAGCCGGGACAGACACCGGGGAGCTGTTTTTT
TRBJ1-2	TRBV6-5	-	15	-	CASSYSFRKGYGYTF	TGTGCCAGCAGTTACTCGTTCAGGAAGGGCTATGGCTACACCTTC
TRBJ2-7	TRBV4-2	-	14	-	CASSGKTDSYEQYF	TGTGCCAGCAGCGGGAAGACGGATTCCTACGAGCAGTACTTC
TRBJ1-5	TRBV28	-	12	-	CATAGANQPQHF	TGTGCCACCGCAGGGGCCAATCAGCCCCAGCATTTT
TRBJ2-1	TRBV9	TRBD1	17	-	CASSPRTGTVSYNEQFF	TGTGCCAGCAGCCCAAGAACAGGGACAGTCTCCTACAATGAGCAGTTCTTC
TRBJ1-3	TRBV28	-	10	-	CATKRNTIYF	TGTGCCACCAAAAGAAACACCATATATTTT
TRBJ2-3	TRBV28	-	15	-	CASSWAGRITDTQYF	TGTGCCAGCAGTTGGGCTGGGCGGATCACGGATACGCAGTATTTT
TRBJ1-1	TRBV10-3	-	14	-	CATRGGREMVEAFF	TGTGCCACGAGGGGGGGGCGCGAAATGGTAGAAGCTTTCTTT
TRBJ2-5	TRBV29-1	-	12	-	CSYGPGGETQYF	TGCAGCTATGGACCCGGTGGAGAGACCCAGTACTTC
TRBJ2-1	TRBV4-2	TRBD2	16	-	CASSQGSLAGSDEQFF	TGTGCCAGCAGCCAAGGGTCACTAGCGGGAAGCGATGAGCAGTTCTTC
TRBJ1-5	TRBV30	-	13	-	CAWSAGRDQPQHF	TGTGCCTGGAGCGCCGGGCGGGATCAGCCCCAGCATTTT
TRBJ1-2	TRBV27	TRBD1	16	-	CASSLKGTASNYGYTF	TGTGCCAGCAGTTTAAAGGGGACAGCTTCTAACTATGGCTACACCTTC
TRBJ2-1	TRBV5-1	-	16	-	CASSLTPGHTYNEQFF	TGCGCCAGCAGCTTGACTCCGGGACATACCTACAATGAGCAGTTCTTC
TRBJ1-4	TRBV6-5	-	14	-	CASSIRRANEKLFF	TGTGCCAGCAGTATACGAAGGGCTAATGAAAAACTGTTTTTT
TRBJ2-4	TRBV18	-	15	few	CASSRGPGAKNIQYF	TGTGCCAGCTCCCGGGGTCCCGGGGCCAAAAACATTCAGTACTTC
TRBJ1-1	TRBV30	-	12	few	CAWSEGITEAFF	TGTGCCTGGAGTGAGGGGATCACTGAAGCTTTCTTT
TRBJ2-5	TRBV30	-	13	-	CAWRTGGRETQYF	TGTGCCTGGAGAACGGGGGGCCGAGAGACCCAGTACTTC
TRBJ2-5	TRBV6-1	-	13	-	CASTHTYQETQYF	TGTGCCAGCACACACACGTACCAAGAGACCCAGTACTTC